This TCR beta chain stems from a study of blood T cell repertoires in COVID-19. Across the study: The analysed material was cDNA or gDNA that came from T cells, B-cell-depleted T cells, or PBMCs.

Per germline, CDR1 SEHNR and CDR2 FQNEAQ (reference sequence). The CDR3 has 13 residues. V lost 5 bases, J lost 4 bases, and 11 bases lay in between. TCRdb's copy holds only in-frame clones and misses some; the assay was immunoSEQ multiplex PCR. This sample yields fewer than 250,000 clones, of which 85% to 95% are seen a single time; around 0.9% belongs to the top ten. The V call is TRBV7-9, the J call TRBJ1-2; no clear D gene. Sample: peripheral blood. This TCR was sampled from a man aged 25-40 years with COVID-19, enrolled during active disease. CDR3 nucleotides: TGTGCCAGCAGCCCTGAAAGGAGCTATGGCTACACCTTC. Translating gives CASSPERSYGYTF.